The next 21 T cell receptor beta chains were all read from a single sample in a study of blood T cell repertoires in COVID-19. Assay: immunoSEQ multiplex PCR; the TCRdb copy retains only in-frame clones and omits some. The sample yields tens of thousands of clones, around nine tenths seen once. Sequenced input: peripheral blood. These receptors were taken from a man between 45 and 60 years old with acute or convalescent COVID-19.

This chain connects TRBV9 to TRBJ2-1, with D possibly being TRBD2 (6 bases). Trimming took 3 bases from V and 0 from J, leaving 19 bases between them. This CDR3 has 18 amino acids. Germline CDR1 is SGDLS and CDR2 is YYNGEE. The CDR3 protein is CASSGRPEAGSSYNEQFF. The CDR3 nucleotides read TGTGCCAGCAGCGGGAGGCCAGAGGCGGGGAGCTCCTACAATGAGCAGTTCTTC. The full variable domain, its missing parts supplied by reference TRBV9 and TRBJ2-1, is DSGVTQTPKHLITATGQRVTLRCSPRSGDLSVYWYQQSLDQGLQFLIQYYNGEERAKGNILERFSAQQFPDLHSELNLSSLELGDSALYFCASSGRPEAGSSYNEQFFGPGTRLTVL.

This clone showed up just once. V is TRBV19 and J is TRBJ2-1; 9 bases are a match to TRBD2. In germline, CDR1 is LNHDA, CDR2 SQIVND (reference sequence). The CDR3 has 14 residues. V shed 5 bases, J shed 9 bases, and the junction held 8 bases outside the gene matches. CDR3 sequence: CASSYIAGGVEQFF. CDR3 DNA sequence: TGTGCCAGTAGTTACATTGCGGGAGGGGTTGAGCAGTTCTTC.

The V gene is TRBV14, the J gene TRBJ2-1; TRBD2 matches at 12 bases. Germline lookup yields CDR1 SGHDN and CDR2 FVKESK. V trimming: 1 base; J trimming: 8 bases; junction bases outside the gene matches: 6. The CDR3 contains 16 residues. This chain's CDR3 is CASSQGLAGGSDEQFF. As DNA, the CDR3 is TGTGCCAGCAGCCAAGGCCTAGCGGGAGGGTCGGATGAGCAGTTCTTC.

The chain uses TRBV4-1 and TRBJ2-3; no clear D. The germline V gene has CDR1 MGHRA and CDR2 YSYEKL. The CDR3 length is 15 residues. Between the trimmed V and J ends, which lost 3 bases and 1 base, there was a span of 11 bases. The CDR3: CASSQWQAGTDTQYF. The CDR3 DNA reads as TGCGCCAGCAGCCAGTGGCAGGCCGGCACAGATACGCAGTATTTT.

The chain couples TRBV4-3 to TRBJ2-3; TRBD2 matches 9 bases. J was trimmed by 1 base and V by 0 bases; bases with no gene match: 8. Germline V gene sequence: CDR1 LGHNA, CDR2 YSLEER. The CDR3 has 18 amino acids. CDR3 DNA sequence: TGCGCCAGCAGCCAAGATCCATGGCAGCGGGGGGGCACAGATACGCAGTATTTT. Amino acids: CASSQDPWQRGGTDTQYF.

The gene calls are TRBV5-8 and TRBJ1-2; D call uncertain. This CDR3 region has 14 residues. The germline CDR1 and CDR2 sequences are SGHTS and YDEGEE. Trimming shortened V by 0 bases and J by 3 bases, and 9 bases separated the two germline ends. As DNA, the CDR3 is TGTGCCAGCAGCTTGGGCGGTTCGGACTATGGCTACACCTTC. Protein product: CASSLGGSDYGYTF.

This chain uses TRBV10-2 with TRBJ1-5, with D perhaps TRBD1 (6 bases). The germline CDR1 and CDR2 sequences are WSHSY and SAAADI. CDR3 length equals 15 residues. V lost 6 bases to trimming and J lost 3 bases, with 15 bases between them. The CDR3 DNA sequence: TGCGCCAGCAGGGTTTCAGGGGCCAACAATCAGCCCCAGCATTTT. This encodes CASRVSGANNQPQHF.

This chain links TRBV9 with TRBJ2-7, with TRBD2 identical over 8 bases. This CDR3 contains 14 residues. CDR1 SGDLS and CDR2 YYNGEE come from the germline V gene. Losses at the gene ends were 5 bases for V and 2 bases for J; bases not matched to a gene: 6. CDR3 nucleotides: TGTGCCAGCAGTGCCGGGACTAGGCCCTACGAGCAGTACTTC. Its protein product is CASSAGTRPYEQYF.

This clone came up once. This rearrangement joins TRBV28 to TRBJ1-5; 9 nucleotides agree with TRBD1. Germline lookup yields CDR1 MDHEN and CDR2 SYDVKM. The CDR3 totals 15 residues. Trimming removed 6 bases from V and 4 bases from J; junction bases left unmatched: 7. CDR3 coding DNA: TGTGCCAGCAGCCGAAGAGGGACAGGGAATCAGCCCCAGCATTTT. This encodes CASSRRGTGNQPQHF.

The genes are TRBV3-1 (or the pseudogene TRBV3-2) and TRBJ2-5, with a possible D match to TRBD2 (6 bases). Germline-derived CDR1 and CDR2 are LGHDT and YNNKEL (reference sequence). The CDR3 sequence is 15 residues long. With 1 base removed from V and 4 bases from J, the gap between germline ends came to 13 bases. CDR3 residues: CASSQVYREPETQYF. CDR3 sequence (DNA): TGTGCCAGCAGCCAAGTGTATCGGGAGCCAGAGACCCAGTACTTC.

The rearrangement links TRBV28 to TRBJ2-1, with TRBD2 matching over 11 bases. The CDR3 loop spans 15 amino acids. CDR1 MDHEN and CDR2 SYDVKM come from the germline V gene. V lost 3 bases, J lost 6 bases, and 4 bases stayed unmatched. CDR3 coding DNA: TGTGCCAGCAGTTTTGGTAGCGGGAGGGCCAATGAGCAGTTCTTC. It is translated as CASSFGSGRANEQFF.

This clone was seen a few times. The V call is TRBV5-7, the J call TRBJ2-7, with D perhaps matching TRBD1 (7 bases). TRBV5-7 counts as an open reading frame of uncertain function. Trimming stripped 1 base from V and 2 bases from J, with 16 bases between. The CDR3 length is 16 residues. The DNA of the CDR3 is TGTGCCAGCAGCTTGACGGGGGACAGTCTACCCTACGAGCAGTACGTC. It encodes CASSLTGDSLPYEQYV.

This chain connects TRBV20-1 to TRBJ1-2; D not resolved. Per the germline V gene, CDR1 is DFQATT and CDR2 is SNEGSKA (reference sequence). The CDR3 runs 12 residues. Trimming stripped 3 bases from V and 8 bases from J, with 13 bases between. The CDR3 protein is CSASRVSRGYTF. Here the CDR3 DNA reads TGCAGTGCTAGTCGGGTCAGCCGAGGCTACACCTTC.

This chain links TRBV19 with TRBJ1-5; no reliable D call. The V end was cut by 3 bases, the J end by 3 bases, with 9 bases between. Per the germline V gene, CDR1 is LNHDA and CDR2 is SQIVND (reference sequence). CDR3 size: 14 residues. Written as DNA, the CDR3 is TGTGCCAGTAGTATTTCCAGGTACAATCAGCCCCAGCATTTT. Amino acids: CASSISRYNQPQHF.

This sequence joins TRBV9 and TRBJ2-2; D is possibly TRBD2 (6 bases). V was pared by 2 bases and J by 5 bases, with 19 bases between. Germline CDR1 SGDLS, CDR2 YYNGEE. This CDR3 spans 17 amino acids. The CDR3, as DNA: TGTGCCAGCAGCGTGGGGCTTTTCGGGAGAAAAACCGGGGAGCTGTTTTTT. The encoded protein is CASSVGLFGRKTGELFF.

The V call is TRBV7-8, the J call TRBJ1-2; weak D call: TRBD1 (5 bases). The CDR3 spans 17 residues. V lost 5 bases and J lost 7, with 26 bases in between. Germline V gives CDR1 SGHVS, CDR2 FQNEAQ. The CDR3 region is CASSNTIGANHDIGYTF. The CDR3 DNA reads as TGTGCCAGCAGCAATACCATAGGGGCTAACCATGACATTGGCTACACCTTC.

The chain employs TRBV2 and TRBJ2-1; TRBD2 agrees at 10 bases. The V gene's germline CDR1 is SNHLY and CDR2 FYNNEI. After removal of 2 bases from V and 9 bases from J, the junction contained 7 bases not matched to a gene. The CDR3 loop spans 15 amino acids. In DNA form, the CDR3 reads TGTGCCAGCAGTGAAAAGCGGGAGGGCCGATTTGAGCAGTTCTTC. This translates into CASSEKREGRFEQFF. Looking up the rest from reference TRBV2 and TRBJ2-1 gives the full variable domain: EPEVTQTPSHQVTQMGQEVILRCVPISNHLYFYWYRQILGQKVEFLVSFYNNEISEKSEIFDDQFSVERPDGSNFTLKIRSTKLEDSAMYFCASSEKREGRFEQFFGPGTRLTVL.

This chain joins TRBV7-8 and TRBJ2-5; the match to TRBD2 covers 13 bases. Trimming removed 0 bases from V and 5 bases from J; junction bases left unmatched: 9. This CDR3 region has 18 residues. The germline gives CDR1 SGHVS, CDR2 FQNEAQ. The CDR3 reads CASSLARTSGGLRETQYF. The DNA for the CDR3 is TGTGCCAGCAGCTTAGCGCGGACTAGCGGGGGCCTCCGGGAGACCCAGTACTTC.

CDR3 loop: CAISGGRGRRTEAFF. The CDR3 coding sequence is TGTGCCATCAGTGGAGGTAGGGGGCGCCGAACTGAAGCTTTCTTT. The genes are TRBV10-3 and TRBJ1-1, with 7 bases fitting TRBD1. With V trimmed by 4 bases and J by 5 bases, 10 bases remained unmatched. This CDR3 has 15 amino acids. Germline V gene lookup returns CDR1 ENHRY and CDR2 SYGVKD.

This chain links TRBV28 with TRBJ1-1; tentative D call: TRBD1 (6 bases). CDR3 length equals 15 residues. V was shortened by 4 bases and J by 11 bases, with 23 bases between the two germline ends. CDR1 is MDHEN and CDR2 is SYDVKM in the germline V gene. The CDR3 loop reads CASSSPGQGQPQAFF. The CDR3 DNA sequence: TGTGCCAGCAGTTCGCCCGGGCAGGGACAACCCCAGGCTTTCTTT.

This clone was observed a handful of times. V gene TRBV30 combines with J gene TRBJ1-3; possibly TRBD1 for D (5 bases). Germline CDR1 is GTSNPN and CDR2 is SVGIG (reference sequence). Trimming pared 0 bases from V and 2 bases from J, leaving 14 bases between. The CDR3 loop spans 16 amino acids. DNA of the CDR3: TGTGCCTGGAGTGTACTGGGGGGGAAAACTGGAAACACCATATATTTT. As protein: CAWSVLGGKTGNTIYF.